A selection of T cell receptor beta chains follows, all from one sample in a study of spatial heterogeneity in lung cancer. TCRdb ran MiXCR on the 5' RACE reads and lists one entry per CDR3 protein. The table lists about 10,000 distinct CDR3 sequences, roughly 12% of them singletons. The sample in question was lung tumor tissue, obtained at surgery. These receptors were obtained from a male donor with early-stage non-small cell lung cancer. CDR3s leave out the opening cysteine and the closing phenylalanine or tryptophan. D genes are given only for firm matches.

d_gene | j_gene | v_gene | CDR3aa
TRBD2 | TRBJ2-1 | TRBV3-1 | ATTGRASYNEQF
TRBD1 | TRBJ1-5 | TRBV6-1 | ASSERRQGPGNQPQH
. | TRBJ2-3 | TRBV10-3 | AISEVPNTDTQY
TRBD2 | TRBJ2-1 | TRBV5-1 | ASSLGGLMNEQF
. | TRBJ2-2 | TRBV9 | ASSVGVNMVSGELF
. | TRBJ2-7 | TRBV3-1 | ASSQVRYEQY
. | TRBJ2-1 | TRBV3-1 | ASSPLPGSEQF
. | TRBJ2-1 | TRBV20-1 | SAGWMTDNEQF
TRBD2 | TRBJ2-7 | TRBV7-2 | ASSLRAGDTTYEQY
. | TRBJ1-3 | TRBV20-1 | SASWTDSGNTIY
TRBD2 | TRBJ2-1 | TRBV6-2/TRBV6-3 | ASRWTSGKYNEQF
. | TRBJ1-5 | TRBV6-2/TRBV6-3 | ASKPVGRGNQPQH
. | TRBJ2-5 | TRBV15 | ATSRDQTGQETQY
. | TRBJ2-7 | TRBV5-4 | ASSFGVSVEERYEQY
TRBD1 | TRBJ1-2 | TRBV19 | ASSIEDRGYGYT
. | TRBJ2-4 | TRBV5-1 | ASSYTEGMGIQY
. | TRBJ2-3 | TRBV29-1 | SVEDKNTDTQY
. | TRBJ2-7 | TRBV29-1 | SVAFAPDGPPYEQY
TRBD2 | TRBJ2-5 | TRBV3-1 | ASSQVVAGGLAQY
TRBD2 | TRBJ2-1 | TRBV28 | ASSFTSGRAPDEQF
. | TRBJ2-7 | TRBV29-1 | SVWDNQYEQY
. | TRBJ2-2 | TRBV7-3 | ASSPGVGPKNTGELF
. | TRBJ1-5 | TRBV7-2 | ASSFMAQPQH
TRBD1 | TRBJ1-1 | TRBV6-5 | ASSRDRGRGSQAF
. | TRBJ2-1 | TRBV7-9 | ASSLAGGGEDEQF
. | TRBJ1-2 | TRBV7-2 | ASSPRGGANYGYT
. | TRBJ2-7 | TRBV20-1 | SARDPRTREQY
. | TRBJ2-5 | TRBV20-1 | SALWTAKETQY
. | TRBJ2-5 | TRBV12-3/TRBV12-4 | ASSPEGLYGETQY
. | TRBJ2-5 | TRBV5-1 | ASSLGLVRTKETQY
. | TRBJ1-2 | TRBV12-3/TRBV12-4 | ASSLSGNYGYT
. | TRBJ1-1 | TRBV11-2 | ASSLIWTVNTEAF
. | TRBJ1-3 | TRBV4-1 | ASSPKDSSGNTIY
TRBD1 | TRBJ1-4 | TRBV7-8 | ASSLGGGTRQGSNYEKLF
TRBD1 | TRBJ1-6 | TRBV3-1 | ASSGGQTNSPLH
. | TRBJ2-7 | TRBV7-9 | ASSKTSYEQY
. | TRBJ2-7 | TRBV29-1 | SVEDRGARVQY
. | TRBJ2-3 | TRBV6-5 | ASSPRGPEDTQY
. | TRBJ1-3 | TRBV28 | ASRSAVGTSGDTIY
. | TRBJ2-1 | TRBV18 | ASSPDSHNEQF
TRBD2 | TRBJ2-1 | TRBV7-2 | ASSLKAGGGNEQF
. | TRBJ1-1 | TRBV3-1 | ASSQPPDTEAF
TRBD1 | TRBJ1-2 | TRBV5-1 | ASSSGTAGGYT
TRBD1 | TRBJ1-2 | TRBV7-2 | ASRLGQGGYGYT